A selection of T cell receptor beta chains follows, all from one sample in a study of T cell responses to AZD1222 COVID-19 vaccine. Measured with immunoSEQ multiplex PCR; TCRdb has only the in-frame clones, and not every one. This sample has about 120,000 clones, with around 94% found just once. The material sequenced was peripheral blood, taken on day 0 of AZD1222 vaccination. The source of these receptors is an adult in good health. Each CDR3 is given with its conserved first and last residue. The D gene is left open where the match is weak. Clone size appears in some rows only: once, few, many, or a class for an expanded clone.

NA,NA,TRBJ2-1,TRBV10-3,TGTGCCATCAGTGAGTCGAGGGTGGGCTCCTACAATGAGCAGTTCTTC,CAISESRVGSYNEQFF
TRBD1,NA,TRBJ2-7,TRBV30,TGTGCCTGGTTTTCCGGGACAGGAGACTACGAGCAGTACTTC,CAWFSGTGDYEQYF
NA,NA,TRBJ2-7,TRBV5-5,TGTGCCAGCAGCTTGGACCACTCCTACGAGCAGTACTTC,CASSLDHSYEQYF
NA,NA,TRBJ2-3,TRBV18,TGTGCCAGCTCACCGCAAGAGATTAGCACAGATACGCAGTATTTT,CASSPQEISTDTQYF
NA,NA,TRBJ1-1,TRBV10-1,TGCGCCAGCAGTGAGGGACCGCACTACACTGAAGCTTTCTTT,CASSEGPHYTEAFF
TRBD2,NA,TRBJ2-7,TRBV28,TGTGCCAGCAGTTTCGCGGGAGTCTACGAGCAGTACTTC,CASSFAGVYEQYF
NA,NA,TRBJ2-3,TRBV10-2,TGCGCCAGCAGAGTAGTAAGGGGTAGGGAAGATACGCAGTATTTT,CASRVVRGREDTQYF
NA,NA,TRBJ1-5,TRBV3-1/TRBV3-2,TGTGCCAGCAGCCAAGATAAAGGATTCGGACAGCCCCAGCATTTT,CASSQDKGFGQPQHF
NA,NA,TRBJ2-3,TRBV29-1,TGCAGCGTTGGAGGGTTCCGGACAGATACGCAGTATTTT,CSVGGFRTDTQYF
TRBD1,NA,TRBJ1-4,TRBV27,TGTGCCAGCAGTTTATCGGGAAGGCTCTGGGCAGGGGGTACTAATGAAAAACTGTTTTTT,CASSLSGRLWAGGTNEKLFF
NA,NA,TRBJ1-2,TRBV5-1,TGCGCCAGCAGCCCCGGGCGGAACTATGGCTACACCTTC,CASSPGRNYGYTF
NA,NA,TRBJ2-3,TRBV18,TGTGCCAGCTCACCAGGAGGGGTGGATACGCAGTATTTT,CASSPGGVDTQYF
NA,NA,TRBJ1-1,TRBV7-3,TGTGCCAGCGGTGTGGACTGGAACACTGAAGCTTTCTTT,CASGVDWNTEAFF
NA,NA,TRBJ2-3,TRBV27,TGTGCCAGCAATGGGATAGCGCGCGGCACAGATACGCAGTATTTT,CASNGIARGTDTQYF
NA,NA,TRBJ2-1,TRBV5-1,TGCGCCAGCAGCGAGGGGACGAGGTTCACCAATGAGCAGTTCTTC,CASSEGTRFTNEQFF
NA,NA,TRBJ2-7,TRBV15,TGTGCCACCAGCAGAGAGGACGGCTCGGAAGGGTACTTC,CATSREDGSEGYF
NA,NA,TRBJ2-2,TRBV7-2,TGTGCCAGCAGCGAAAGGGGGGTGGCGAACACCGGGGAGCTGTTTTTT,CASSERGVANTGELFF
TRBD1,NA,TRBJ1-2,TRBV5-1,TGCGCCAGCAGCTGGAACCCGGGACAGGGGATAAAAGGCTACACCTTC,CASSWNPGQGIKGYTF
NA,NA,TRBJ1-2,TRBV5-5,TGTGCCAGCAGCTCCGTTCCGTTAACAACTAACTATGGCTACACCTTC,CASSSVPLTTNYGYTF
TRBD1,NA,TRBJ1-4,TRBV30,TGTGCCTGGAGACTCAGACAGGGGGAATCTGAAAAACTGTTTTTT,CAWRLRQGESEKLFF
NA,NA,TRBJ1-1,TRBV6-5,TGTGCCAGCAGCCGTAGACCCCAAGAAGCTTTCTTT,CASSRRPQEAFF
TRBD1,NA,TRBJ2-1,TRBV7-3,TGTGCCAGCAGCTTAGATCGGGGACAGGGGGCGGTTGAGCAGTTCTTC,CASSLDRGQGAVEQFF
NA,NA,TRBJ2-1,TRBV12-3/TRBV12-4,TGTGCCAGCAGGTCGGGCTGGAATGAGCAGTTCTTC,CASRSGWNEQFF
TRBD1,NA,TRBJ1-5,TRBV27,TGTGCCAGCAGTTCCGACAGGGTAGGTCAGCCCCAGCATTTT,CASSSDRVGQPQHF
NA,NA,TRBJ1-3,TRBV19,TGTGCCAGTAAGGTCATAGGGGCTGGAAACACCATATATTTT,CASKVIGAGNTIYF
NA,NA,TRBJ1-5,TRBV28,TGTGCCAGCACTCCTTGGGGGCAGCCCCAGCATTTT,CASTPWGQPQHF
NA,NA,TRBJ2-7,TRBV27,TGTGCCAGCGGACTGTCGACCTACGAGCAGTACTTC,CASGLSTYEQYF
TRBD2,NA,TRBJ2-1,TRBV11-2,TGTGCCAGCAGCTCCGGACCTAGCGGGAGGGATGATGAGCAGTTCTTC,CASSSGPSGRDDEQFF
NA,NA,TRBJ2-7,TRBV28,TGTGCCAGCAGTTTATATTCACCCTACGAGCAGTACTTC,CASSLYSPYEQYF
NA,NA,TRBJ2-1,TRBV18,TGTGCCAGCTCACACGAGGGTGGCAGGGACCTCAATGAGCAGTTCTTC,CASSHEGGRDLNEQFF
NA,once,TRBJ1-1,TRBV9,TGTGCCAGCAGCCCCAATTTGAGGGGGGCGAACACTGAAGCTTTCTTT,CASSPNLRGANTEAFF
NA,NA,TRBJ2-7,TRBV27,TGTGCCAGCAGTTTACGACAGACCTACGAGCAGTACTTC,CASSLRQTYEQYF
NA,NA,TRBJ2-2,TRBV5-5,TGTGCCAGCAGCTTGGGGACCGTCACCGGGGAGCTGTTTTTT,CASSLGTVTGELFF
NA,NA,TRBJ2-1,TRBV30,TGTGCCTGGAGTCTAAACTATGAGCAGTTCTTC,CAWSLNYEQFF
TRBD1,NA,TRBJ1-2,TRBV4-1,TGCGCCAGCAGCCACTCCGGGACAGGGGTGTTCTTTGGCTACACCTTC,CASSHSGTGVFFGYTF
TRBD2,NA,TRBJ2-5,TRBV24-1,TGTGCCACCAGTAAGGCTAGCGGGAGCGGTGAGACCCAGTACTTC,CATSKASGSGETQYF
TRBD2,NA,TRBJ2-1,TRBV28,TGTGCCAGCAGTCGGGACCAGTGGGCTAGCGGGAGCCCCTATGGATACAATGAGCAGTTCTTC,CASSRDQWASGSPYGYNEQFF
TRBD1,NA,TRBJ2-1,TRBV28,TGTGCCAGCAGTTGGGACAGGGTTTACAATGAGCAGTTCTTC,CASSWDRVYNEQFF
TRBD2,few,TRBJ2-1,TRBV9,TGTGCCAGCAGCGGCGGGACTAGCGGGTACAATGAGCAGTTCTTC,CASSGGTSGYNEQFF
NA,NA,TRBJ1-6,TRBV25-1,TGTGCCAGCAGCCGGGGGCTTAATTCACCCCTCCACTTT,CASSRGLNSPLHF
NA,NA,TRBJ1-5,TRBV5-5,TGTGCCAGCAGCTTGGAAGGTCAGCCCCAGCATTTT,CASSLEGQPQHF
NA,NA,TRBJ2-6,TRBV19,TGTGCCAGTAGTACACAGGGTCCTGGGGCCAACGTCCTGACTTTC,CASSTQGPGANVLTF
NA,NA,TRBJ1-2,TRBV7-2,TGTGCCAGCAGCTTATTGGGAGATGGCTACACCTTC,CASSLLGDGYTF
TRBD1,few,TRBJ2-2,TRBV7-6,TGTGCCAGCAGCTTTCGAGGGACAGGGAACACCGGGGAGCTGTTTTTT,CASSFRGTGNTGELFF
NA,NA,TRBJ1-2,TRBV29-1,TGCAGCGTTGAGGTTGCGGACGCTACTAACTATGGCTACACCTTC,CSVEVADATNYGYTF
TRBD1,NA,TRBJ1-1,TRBV7-9,TGTGCCAGCAGTTTGACAGGGGTAGGGAACACTGAAGCTTTCTTT,CASSLTGVGNTEAFF
TRBD1,NA,TRBJ1-4,TRBV5-1,TGCGCCAGCAGCTTGCGACAGGGGGACAATGAAAAACTGTTTTTT,CASSLRQGDNEKLFF
TRBD1,NA,TRBJ1-2,TRBV9,TGTGCCAGCAGCGTAGGGGACAGGGATCTCTATGGCTACACCTTC,CASSVGDRDLYGYTF
NA,NA,TRBJ2-1,TRBV19,TGTGCCAGTAGTATTTTTCCAGGGTGGGGTGAGCAGTTCTTC,CASSIFPGWGEQFF
NA,NA,TRBJ1-4,TRBV28,TGTGCCAGCAGTTTGAATGAAAAACTGTTTTTT,CASSLNEKLFF